The clone carrying this T cell receptor (beta chain) was recorded many times. Its antigen is undetermined. TCRdb re-derived calls from the 5' RACE reads in MiXCR, one entry per CDR3 protein. The sample holds hundreds of thousands of distinct CDR3 sequences, 17% seen once. This CDR3 has 13 amino acids. Trimming pared 5 bases from V and 6 bases from J, leaving 13 bases between. The data derive from a study of CD8 T cells in ankylosing spondylitis. Notes on the study in general: Earlier work had already found some motif variants in reactive arthritis synovial fluid and blood. Blood of patients with ankylosing spondylitis appeared to be characterized by a TCR beta motif of 8 or 9 highly homologous variants.

The V gene is TRBV12-3 or TRBV12-4, the J gene TRBJ1-1; D may be TRBD1 (5 bases). The sample consisted of blood, either unsorted or a sorted T cell fraction (not recorded which). The sequence derives from a male donor with ankylosing spondylitis. Written as DNA, the CDR3 is TGTGCCAGCAGTCGGGACGGTGCCGCTGAAGCTTTCTTT. This sequence encodes CASSRDGAAEAFF.